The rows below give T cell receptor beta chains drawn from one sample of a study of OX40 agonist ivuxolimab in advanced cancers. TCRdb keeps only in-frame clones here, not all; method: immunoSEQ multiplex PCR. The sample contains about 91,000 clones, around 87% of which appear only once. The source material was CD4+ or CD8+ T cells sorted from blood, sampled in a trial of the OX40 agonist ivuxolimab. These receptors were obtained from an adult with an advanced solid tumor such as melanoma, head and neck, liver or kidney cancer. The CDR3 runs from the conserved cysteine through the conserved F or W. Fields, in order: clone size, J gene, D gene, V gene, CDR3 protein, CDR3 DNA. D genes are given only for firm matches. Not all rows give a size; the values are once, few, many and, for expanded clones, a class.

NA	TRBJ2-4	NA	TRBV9	CASSAGTTENIQYF	TGTGCCAGCAGCGCCGGGACGACTGAAAACATTCAGTACTTC
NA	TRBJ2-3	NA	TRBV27	CASSLDVSSRTDTQYF	TGTGCCAGCAGTTTAGATGTCTCCTCTCGCACAGATACGCAGTATTTT
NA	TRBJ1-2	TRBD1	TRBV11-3	CASSSDWGQLDGGYTF	TGTGCCAGCAGCTCAGATTGGGGACAGCTGGATGGTGGCTACACCTTC
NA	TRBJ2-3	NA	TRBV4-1	CASSQDPPGGSTDTQYF	TGCGCCAGCAGCCAAGATCCACCAGGGGGGAGCACAGATACGCAGTATTTT
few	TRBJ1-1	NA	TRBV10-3	CAIIGDGAEAFF	TGTGCCATCATAGGAGATGGGGCTGAAGCTTTCTTT
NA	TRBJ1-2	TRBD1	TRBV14	CASSPGQGTYGYTF	TGTGCCAGCAGCCCTGGACAGGGGACCTATGGCTACACCTTC
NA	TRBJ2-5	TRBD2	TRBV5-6	CASSSSGTSGRETQYF	TGTGCCAGCAGCTCGTCGGGGACTAGCGGGAGGGAGACCCAGTACTTC
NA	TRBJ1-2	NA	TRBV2	CASSEAVGGALGYTF	TGTGCCAGCAGTGAAGCGGTAGGAGGGGCGCTTGGCTACACCTTC
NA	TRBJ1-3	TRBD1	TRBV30	CAWTMMTGSGNTIYF	TGTGCCTGGACCATGATGACAGGGTCTGGAAACACCATATATTTT
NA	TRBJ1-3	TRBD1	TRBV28	CASSLDRVRGNTIYF	TGTGCCAGCAGTCTCGACAGGGTGAGGGGAAACACCATATATTTT
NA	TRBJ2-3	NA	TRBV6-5	CASRLSSSTDTQYF	TGTGCCAGCAGATTATCCTCTTCCACAGATACGCAGTATTTT
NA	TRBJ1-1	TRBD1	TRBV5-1	CASSLVPRDRILMNTEAFF	TGCGCCAGCAGCTTGGTCCCCCGGGACAGAATTCTCATGAACACTGAAGCTTTCTTT
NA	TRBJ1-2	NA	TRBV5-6	CASSYAGGYTF	TGTGCCAGCAGCTACGCCGGTGGCTACACCTTC
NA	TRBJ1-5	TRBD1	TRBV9	CASSVTGGSNQPQHF	TGTGCCAGCAGCGTGACAGGGGGTAGCAATCAGCCCCAGCATTTT
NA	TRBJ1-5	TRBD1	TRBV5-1	CASSPQGMYQPQHF	TGCGCCAGCAGCCCACAGGGGATGTATCAGCCCCAGCATTTT
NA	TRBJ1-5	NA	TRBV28	CASRMEGNQPQHF	TGTGCCAGCAGGATGGAGGGCAATCAGCCCCAGCATTTT
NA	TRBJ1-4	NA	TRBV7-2	CASSRRGNEKLFF	TGTGCCAGCAGCCGCAGAGGGAATGAAAAACTGTTTTTT